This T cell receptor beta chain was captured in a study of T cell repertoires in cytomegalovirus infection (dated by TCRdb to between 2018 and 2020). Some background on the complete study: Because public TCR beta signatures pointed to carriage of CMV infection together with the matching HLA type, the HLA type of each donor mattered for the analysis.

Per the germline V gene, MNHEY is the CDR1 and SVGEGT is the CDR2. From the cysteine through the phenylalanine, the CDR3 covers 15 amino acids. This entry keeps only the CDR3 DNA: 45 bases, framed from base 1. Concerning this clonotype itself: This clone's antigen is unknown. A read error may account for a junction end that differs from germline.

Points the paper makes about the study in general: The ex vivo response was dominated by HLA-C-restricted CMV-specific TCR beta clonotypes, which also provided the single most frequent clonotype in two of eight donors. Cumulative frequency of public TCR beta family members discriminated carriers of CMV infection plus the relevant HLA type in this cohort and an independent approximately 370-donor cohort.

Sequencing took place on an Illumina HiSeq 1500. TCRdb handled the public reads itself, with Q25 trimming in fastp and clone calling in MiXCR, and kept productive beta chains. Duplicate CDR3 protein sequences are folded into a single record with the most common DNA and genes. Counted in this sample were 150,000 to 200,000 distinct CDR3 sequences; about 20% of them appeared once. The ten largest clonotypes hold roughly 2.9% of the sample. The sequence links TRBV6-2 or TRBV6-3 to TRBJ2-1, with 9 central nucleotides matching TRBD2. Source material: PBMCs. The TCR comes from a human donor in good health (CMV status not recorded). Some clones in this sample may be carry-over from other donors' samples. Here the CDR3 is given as CASSSSGGAYSEQFF. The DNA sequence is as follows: TGTGCCAGCAGCAGTAGCGGGGGAGCCTACAGTGAGCAGTTCTTC.